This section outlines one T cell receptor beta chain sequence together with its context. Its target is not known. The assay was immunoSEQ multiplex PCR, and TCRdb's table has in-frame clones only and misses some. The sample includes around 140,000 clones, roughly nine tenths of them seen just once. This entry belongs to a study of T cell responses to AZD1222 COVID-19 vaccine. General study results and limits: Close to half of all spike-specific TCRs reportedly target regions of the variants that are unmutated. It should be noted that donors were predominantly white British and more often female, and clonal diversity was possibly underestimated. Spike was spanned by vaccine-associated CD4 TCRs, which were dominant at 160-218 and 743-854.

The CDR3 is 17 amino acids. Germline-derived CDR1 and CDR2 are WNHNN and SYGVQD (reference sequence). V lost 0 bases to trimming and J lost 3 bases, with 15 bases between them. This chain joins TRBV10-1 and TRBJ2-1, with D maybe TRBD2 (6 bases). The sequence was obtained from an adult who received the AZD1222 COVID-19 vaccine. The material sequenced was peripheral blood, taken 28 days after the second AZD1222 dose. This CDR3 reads CASSESARGLGYNEQFF. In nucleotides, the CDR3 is TGCGCCAGCAGTGAGTCGGCAAGGGGACTCGGCTACAATGAGCAGTTCTTC.